A single TCR beta chain is shown here with its context. In germline, CDR1 is DFQATT, CDR2 SNEGSKA (reference sequence). The CDR3 has 11 amino acids. V lost 3 bases and J lost 6, with 8 bases in between. This record comes from a study of blood T cell repertoires in COVID-19. Background on the study: Some COVID-19 samples were acute and others convalescent; all came from the United States, Italy and Spain. T cells, B-cell-depleted T cells, or PBMCs supplied cDNA or gDNA.

Authors' data handling: Nucleated cell counts were estimated from reference gene primer amplification. Here immunoSEQ multiplex PCR was the method, and the copy in TCRdb shows in-frame clones only, minus some. V and J calls and clone size come straight from that table; D and trimming were deduced from the DNA. The sample shows about 230,000 clones, approximately 87% of them seen only once. The receptor was derived from a woman aged 70-85 years with active or convalescent COVID-19. Sequencing used peripheral blood. J is TRBJ1-1 and V is TRBV20-1; D call uncertain. CDR3 nucleotides: TGCAGTGCTAGGAGAGACTCTGAAGCTTTCTTT. Amino acid sequence: CSARRDSEAFF.